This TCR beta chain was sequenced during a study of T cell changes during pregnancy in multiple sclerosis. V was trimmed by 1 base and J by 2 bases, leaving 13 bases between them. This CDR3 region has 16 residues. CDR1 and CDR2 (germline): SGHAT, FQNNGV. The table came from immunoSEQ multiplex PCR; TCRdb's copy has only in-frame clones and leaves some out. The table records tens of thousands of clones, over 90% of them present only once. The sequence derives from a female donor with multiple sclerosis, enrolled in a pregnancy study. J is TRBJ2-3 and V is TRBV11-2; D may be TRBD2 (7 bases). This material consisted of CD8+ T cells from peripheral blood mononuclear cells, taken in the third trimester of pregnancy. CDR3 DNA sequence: TGTGCCAGCAGCTTAGCGGTAGGGGGGGCCACAGATACGCAGTATTTT. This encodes CASSLAVGGATDTQYF.